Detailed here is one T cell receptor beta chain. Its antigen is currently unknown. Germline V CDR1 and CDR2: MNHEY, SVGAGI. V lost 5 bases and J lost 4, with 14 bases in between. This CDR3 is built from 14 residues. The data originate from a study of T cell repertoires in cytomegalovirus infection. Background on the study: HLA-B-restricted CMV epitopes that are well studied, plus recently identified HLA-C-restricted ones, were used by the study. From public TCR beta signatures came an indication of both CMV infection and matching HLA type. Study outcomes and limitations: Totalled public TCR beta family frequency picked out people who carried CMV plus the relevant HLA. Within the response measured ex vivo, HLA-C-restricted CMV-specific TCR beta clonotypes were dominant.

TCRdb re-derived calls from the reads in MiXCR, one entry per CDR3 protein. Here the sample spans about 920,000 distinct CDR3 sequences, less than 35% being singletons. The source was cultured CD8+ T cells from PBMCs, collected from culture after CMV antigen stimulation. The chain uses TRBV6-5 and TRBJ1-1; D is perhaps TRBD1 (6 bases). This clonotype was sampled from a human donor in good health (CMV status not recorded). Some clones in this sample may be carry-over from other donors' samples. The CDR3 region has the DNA TGTGCCAGCAGTACCCTCACAGGGAGCACTGAAGCTTTCTTT. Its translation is CASSTLTGSTEAFF.